A single sample gave rise to the 24 T cell receptor beta chains below, sequenced in a study of blood T cell repertoires in COVID-19. Only in-frame clones appear in the TCRdb table, and some are missing; sequencing was by immunoSEQ multiplex PCR. Of roughly 33,000 clones in the sample, around 87% are singletons; the top ten hold roughly a tenth. Sequencing was carried out using peripheral blood. The source is an elderly man with active COVID-19.

V gene TRBV28 combines with J gene TRBJ1-4, with a possible D match to TRBD1 (6 bases). Looked up from germline, CDR1 is MDHEN and CDR2 is SYDVKM. Deletions cut 3 bases from V and 5 bases from J, with 10 bases between. The CDR3 has 14 amino acids. The CDR3 coding sequence is TGTGCCAGCAGTTTGGGGGCAGAGAATGAAAAACTGTTTTTT. Translating it yields CASSLGAENEKLFF.

The gene calls are TRBV19 and TRBJ1-5; 7 bases align to TRBD1. The CDR3 sequence is 19 residues long. Germline CDR1 reads LNHDA; CDR2 reads SQIVND (reference sequence). The junction had 11 bases not matched to a gene; V was cut back by 0 bases and J by 0 bases. The CDR3 DNA reads as TGTGCCAGTAGTATAGAAGGGGACAGAGGGCTTTATAGCAATCAGCCCCAGCATTTT. This sequence encodes CASSIEGDRGLYSNQPQHF.

The chain recombines TRBV5-6 with TRBJ2-7, with TRBD2 matching 11 bases. With V trimmed by 2 bases and J by 3 bases, 1 base remained unmatched. This CDR3 spans 14 amino acids. The germline V gene has CDR1 SGHDT and CDR2 YYEEEE. DNA of the CDR3: TGTGCCAGCAGCTTCGGGACTAGCGGCTACGAGCAGTACTTC. Encoded protein: CASSFGTSGYEQYF.

The rearrangement uses TRBV7-2 and TRBJ2-7; 14 bases are a match to TRBD2. The V and J ends lost 5 bases and 6 bases, in that order; junction bases with no gene match: 6. The CDR3 is made up of 15 amino acids. Germline loops: CDR1 SGHTA, CDR2 FQGNSA. CDR3 sequence: CASSKGLAGALEQYF. As DNA, the CDR3 is TGTGCCAGCAGCAAGGGACTAGCGGGAGCTCTCGAGCAGTACTTC.

This clone was counted a single time. The gene calls are TRBV5-4 and TRBJ2-5; TRBD1 matches at 11 bases. The CDR3 consists of 15 residues. V lost 2 bases and J lost 5; bases outside the gene matches: 5. Germline V CDR1 and CDR2: SGHNT, YYREEE (reference sequence). In DNA, the CDR3 is TGTGCCAGCAGCTTCAGGACAGGGGGCCTCGAGACCCAGTACTTC. Amino acids: CASSFRTGGLETQYF.

The chain couples TRBV14 to TRBJ2-1; 13 bases match TRBD2. The CDR3 sequence is 20 residues long. V dropped 4 bases and J dropped 2; count of bases not matched to a gene: 14. CDR1 and CDR2 (germline): SGHDN, FVKESK. The CDR3 spells CASSPYWTSGSWGPYNEQFF. The CDR3 DNA is TGTGCCAGCAGCCCCTACTGGACTAGCGGGAGCTGGGGACCCTACAATGAGCAGTTCTTC.

This clone occurred once. The chain links TRBV1 to TRBJ1-5. TRBV1 is recorded as a pseudogene. The CDR3 is 15 amino acids. The CDR3 protein is CTSSQDEGSNQPQHF. CDR3 sequence (DNA): TGCACCAGCAGCCAAGATGAGGGAAGCAATCAGCCCCAGCATTTT.

The chain employs TRBV7-2 and TRBJ2-3; perhaps TRBD1 as D (5 bases). Per the germline V gene, CDR1 is SGHTA and CDR2 is FQGNSA. The CDR3 totals 18 residues. The ends were cut back, 1 base at V and 0 bases at J, with 17 bases in the middle. For the CDR3, the DNA is TGTGCCAGCAGCTTAGGGCCTCCTCAGGGTCTTAGCACAGATACGCAGTATTTT. It encodes CASSLGPPQGLSTDTQYF.

This clone was detected once. V is TRBV28 and J is TRBJ2-7, with 7 bases fitting TRBD2. This CDR3 spans 15 amino acids. Trimming removed 7 bases from V and 4 bases from J; junction bases left unmatched: 13. Germline values: CDR1 MDHEN, CDR2 SYDVKM. The CDR3 loop reads CASNILGGSVYEQYF. DNA for the CDR3: TGTGCCAGCAACATATTGGGCGGGAGCGTGTACGAGCAGTACTTC.

This clone was recorded a few times. The rearrangement links TRBV28 to TRBJ2-5, with a possible D match to TRBD1 (5 bases). The CDR3 totals 12 residues. V lost 6 bases to trimming and J lost 7 bases, with 12 bases between them. Germline V gene lookup returns CDR1 MDHEN and CDR2 SYDVKM. The CDR3 coding sequence is TGTGCCAGCAGACCCAATAGGGGGACCCAGTACTTC. This sequence encodes CASRPNRGTQYF.

V and J are TRBV7-2 and TRBJ2-7; TRBD2 agrees at 8 bases. The junction had 5 bases not matched to a gene; V was cut back by 2 bases and J by 5 bases. This CDR3 contains 14 residues. Per the germline V gene, CDR1 is SGHTA and CDR2 is FQGNSA. CDR3 nucleotide sequence: TGTGCCAGCAGCTTAACGCGGGAGGTGGACGAGCAGTACTTC. This translates into CASSLTREVDEQYF.

The V call is TRBV7-9, the J call TRBJ2-1; unclear D gene. The V and J ends lost 2 bases and 8 bases respectively, with 4 bases between them. CDR1 is SEHNR, CDR2 FQNEAQ, per germline (reference sequence). The CDR3 totals 11 residues. The DNA of the CDR3 is TGTGCCAGCAGCTTATTCGATGAGCAGTTCTTC. Amino acids: CASSLFDEQFF.

J is TRBJ1-1 and V is TRBV9; D gene unclear. The germline V gene has CDR1 SGDLS and CDR2 YYNGEE. This CDR3 has 18 residues. V gave up 1 base and J gave up 4 bases, with 23 bases separating them. CDR3 DNA sequence: TGTGCCAGCAGCGTATTCTCCTTGGGTATGGGTAGAGGCACTGAAGCTTTCTTT. Translating it yields CASSVFSLGMGRGTEAFF.

This clone occurred once. This chain links TRBV28 with TRBJ1-5; 7 bases fit TRBD1. Trimming cost V 5 bases and J 2 bases; bases outside gene matches: 6. The germline gives CDR1 MDHEN, CDR2 SYDVKM. The CDR3 is 15 amino acids. The CDR3 here is CASSPTGRRNQPQHF. The CDR3 region has the DNA TGTGCCAGCAGTCCGACAGGGAGGCGCAATCAGCCCCAGCATTTT. The entire variable domain, with the rest obtained from reference TRBV28 and TRBJ1-5, is as follows: DVKVTQSSRYLVKRTGEKVFLECVQDMDHENMFWYRQDPGLGLRLIYFSYDVKMKEKGDIPEGYSVSREKKERFSLILESASTNQTSMYLCASSPTGRRNQPQHFGDGTRLSIL.

This chain connects TRBV10-3 to TRBJ1-5; TRBD1 matches at 7 bases. The CDR3 length is 16 residues. Trimming cost V 4 bases and J 1 base; bases outside gene matches: 7. Per germline, CDR1 ENHRY and CDR2 SYGVKD. CDR3 in amino acids: CAISAGTAGSNQPQHF. The CDR3 nucleotides are TGTGCCATCAGTGCTGGGACAGCTGGGAGCAATCAGCCCCAGCATTTT.

The rearrangement uses TRBV7-2 and TRBJ2-4; TRBD1 matches at 11 bases. After removal of 1 base from V and 9 bases from J, the junction contained 5 bases not matched to a gene. The CDR3 consists of 15 residues. Looked up from germline, CDR1 is SGHTA and CDR2 is FQGNSA. CDR3 DNA: TGTGCCAGCAGCTTAGGGGACAGGGGGTATGGCATTCAGTACTTC. Translation: CASSLGDRGYGIQYF.

The J gene is TRBJ2-1, the V gene TRBV6-2 or TRBV6-3; D is possibly TRBD1 (6 bases). CDR1 is MNHEY, CDR2 SVGEGT, per germline. The V gene lost 5 bases and the J gene lost 9 bases, with 11 bases spanning the gap. CDR3 length: 12 residues. The CDR3 region is CASSTTGREQFF. DNA of the CDR3: TGTGCCAGCAGTACGACAGGTCGTGAGCAGTTCTTC.

The rearrangement uses TRBV28 and TRBJ1-4; D uncertain. The CDR3 has 15 amino acids. Trimming shortened V by 5 bases and J by 0 bases, and 10 bases separated the two germline ends. Germline-derived CDR1 and CDR2 are MDHEN and SYDVKM. CDR3 region: CASSLLSPTNEKLFF. CDR3 in DNA: TGTGCCAGCAGTCTCCTCTCCCCAACTAATGAAAAACTGTTTTTT.

This chain uses TRBV3-1 (or the pseudogene TRBV3-2) with TRBJ1-1; D perhaps matches TRBD1 (5 bases). The length of the CDR3 is 13 residues. The germline V gene has CDR1 LGHDT and CDR2 YNNKEL (reference sequence). Deletions cut 6 bases from V and 6 bases from J, with 14 bases between. This chain's CDR3 is CASRDRLNSEAFF. In nucleotides, the CDR3 is TGTGCCAGCAGAGACAGATTAAACTCTGAAGCTTTCTTT.

The CDR3 nucleotides read TGTGCCAGCTCACGGTACACCGGGCAAGAGACCCAGTACTTC. Encoded protein: CASSRYTGQETQYF. The J gene is TRBJ2-5, the V gene TRBV18; D not resolved. Germline CDR1 and CDR2: KGHSH and LQKENI. The CDR3 is made up of 14 amino acids. Trimming took 4 bases from V and 2 from J, leaving 11 bases between them.

The chain links TRBV9 to TRBJ2-3; D might be TRBD2 (6 bases). This CDR3 region has 13 residues. V lost 3 bases and J lost 1, with 6 bases in between. The germline V gene encodes CDR1 SGDLS and CDR2 YYNGEE. The CDR3 loop is CASSGGGTDTQYF. CDR3 DNA sequence: TGTGCCAGCAGCGGGGGGGGCACAGATACGCAGTATTTT.

This rearrangement joins TRBV29-1 to TRBJ1-4; 8 bases fit TRBD1. V shed 6 bases and J 7 bases; nucleotides not matched to a gene: 10. CDR1 is SQVTM, CDR2 ANQGSEA, per germline. CDR3 length: 14 residues. In DNA form, the CDR3 reads TGCAGCGTAGGCCCATCGACAGGGGTTGAAAAACTGTTTTTT. Protein sequence: CSVGPSTGVEKLFF.

V gene TRBV6-5 combines with J gene TRBJ2-7; D is perhaps TRBD1 (5 bases). V shed 5 bases and J shed 12 bases, with 20 bases lying between them. Looked up from germline, CDR1 is MNHEY and CDR2 is SVGAGI. The CDR3 covers 13 residues. CDR3: CASSINVEQGLYF. The CDR3 DNA follows: TGTGCCAGCAGTATCAACGTGGAGCAGGGTTTGTACTTC.

V and J are TRBV12-5 and TRBJ2-1; D remains ambiguous. The length of the CDR3 is 13 residues. The germline V gene encodes CDR1 LGHNT and CDR2 FRNRAP. The germline V and J ends were trimmed by 5 bases and 12 bases, with 17 bases remaining between them. CDR3 sequence reads: CASGPPNGVGQFF. CDR3 DNA: TGTGCTAGTGGTCCCCCTAACGGAGTCGGGCAGTTCTTC.